This passage covers 25 T cell receptor beta chains from one sample sequenced in a study of blood T cell repertoires in COVID-19. Using immunoSEQ multiplex PCR, the repertoire was profiled, and TCRdb retains in-frame clones only, with some absent. Of some 400,000 clones listed, over 75% are singletons. Sequencing was done on a sample of peripheral blood. These TCRs come from a woman aged 60-75 years with COVID-19, enrolled during active disease.

The chain links TRBV6-5 to TRBJ1-1; D is unclear. The CDR3 loop spans 14 amino acids. Germline CDR1 reads MNHEY; CDR2 reads SVGAGI. V dropped 6 bases and J dropped 4 bases, with 15 bases sitting between them. CDR3 amino acids: CASREARRATEAFF. The CDR3 coding sequence is TGTGCCAGCAGGGAGGCCAGGAGGGCCACTGAAGCTTTCTTT.

This chain links TRBV15 with TRBJ1-2; D is unresolved. V was clipped by 0 bases and J by 0 bases, with 8 bases between them. The CDR3 is 15 residues long. Germline CDR1 reads LNHNV; CDR2 reads YYDKDF (reference sequence). Written as DNA, the CDR3 is TGTGCCACCAGCAGAGATCAACAGCCTAACTATGGCTACACCTTC. This gives the protein CATSRDQQPNYGYTF.

This clone was counted between two and nine times. The chain carries TRBV5-4 and TRBJ1-3; tentatively, D is TRBD1 (5 bases). This CDR3 contains 13 residues. Trimming took 3 bases from V and 8 from J, leaving 12 bases between them. The germline CDR1 and CDR2 sequences are SGHNT and YYREEE (reference sequence). This CDR3 is CASSSSWGDTIYF. Written as DNA, the CDR3 is TGTGCCAGCAGCTCCAGCTGGGGCGACACCATATATTTT.

This clone has more than one count but fewer than ten. The genes are TRBV27 and TRBJ1-4; 7 bases align to TRBD1. The length of the CDR3 is 16 residues. Trimming at V came to 5 bases and at J to 6 bases, leaving 12 bases not matched to a gene. The germline CDR1 and CDR2 sequences are MNHEY and SMNVEV (reference sequence). The CDR3 nucleotides are TGTGCCAGCAGTACGAGACAGGGTAGTACTTATGAAAAACTGTTTTTT. Translation: CASSTRQGSTYEKLFF.

This chain connects TRBV5-6 to TRBJ1-1; possibly TRBD1 for D (5 bases). Germline CDR1 reads SGHDT; CDR2 reads YYEEEE. With 4 bases removed from V and 1 base from J, the gap between germline ends came to 11 bases. The CDR3 spans 14 residues. The CDR3 region is CASSAGGWNTEAFF. The CDR3 nucleotides read TGTGCCAGCAGCGCCGGGGGGTGGAACACTGAAGCTTTCTTT.

The V and J genes are TRBV7-2 and TRBJ1-1; D call uncertain. The CDR3 is made up of 12 amino acids. The germline CDR1 and CDR2 sequences are SGHTA and FQGNSA. Between the trimmed V and J ends, which lost 6 bases and 5 bases, there was a span of 10 bases. The CDR3 DNA sequence: TGTGCCAGCAGGGTTTTGCTAACTGAAGCTTTCTTT. Protein product: CASRVLLTEAFF.

The chain uses TRBV6-5 and TRBJ2-1; 9 bases map to TRBD1. Germline assignment: CDR1 MNHEY and CDR2 SVGAGI. V lost 2 bases, J lost 2 bases, and 1 base stayed unmatched. The CDR3 is 15 amino acids. CDR3 residues: CASSYGQGPYNEQFF. CDR3 DNA: TGTGCCAGCAGTTACGGACAGGGGCCCTACAATGAGCAGTTCTTC.

The chain couples TRBV28 to TRBJ1-2, with TRBD1 as a possible D gene (5 bases). The CDR3 has 14 residues. Trimming took off 4 bases at V and 4 bases at J, with 13 bases between the two ends. Germline CDR1 is MDHEN and CDR2 is SYDVKM. The CDR3 region is CASSSSGTLYGYTF. The DNA for the CDR3 is TGTGCCAGCAGTTCCTCCGGGACTCTCTATGGCTACACCTTC.

The chain uses TRBV5-1 and TRBJ2-3, with 11 bases identical to TRBD2. The V gene's germline CDR1 is SGHRS and CDR2 YFSETQ. The V gene end was trimmed by 3 bases and the J gene end by 0 bases; junction bases not matched to a gene: 6. The CDR3 totals 17 residues. This CDR3 reads CASSSQRTSGSTDTQYF. CDR3 nucleotide sequence: TGCGCCAGCAGCTCCCAGAGGACTAGCGGGAGCACAGATACGCAGTATTTT.

The chain recombines TRBV6-5 with TRBJ1-2; D not resolved. V was cut by 6 bases and J by 4 bases, with 12 bases left in between. The CDR3 is 13 residues long. CDR1 and CDR2 from the germline V gene are MNHEY and SVGAGI. The CDR3 nucleotides are TGTGCCAGCAGGGCCGGCGGCGGCTATGGCTACACCTTC. Translation: CASRAGGGYGYTF.

In regard to this clone: The identical CDR3 is also encoded by other nucleotide sequences in the sample. The J gene is TRBJ2-7, the V gene TRBV27; 7 bases fit TRBD1. The CDR3 is 14 residues long. Germline CDR1 MNHEY, CDR2 SMNVEV (reference sequence). V trimming: 3 bases; J trimming: 2 bases; junction bases outside the gene matches: 4. Here the CDR3 reads CASSLTGLTYEQYF. CDR3 DNA: TGTGCCAGCAGTTTGACAGGGCTGACCTACGAGCAGTACTTC.

The chain recombines TRBV19 with TRBJ1-4; no clear D gene. This CDR3 contains 14 residues. The germline gives CDR1 LNHDA, CDR2 SQIVND (reference sequence). Trimming stripped 5 bases from V and 5 bases from J, with 12 bases between. CDR3 DNA sequence: TGTGCCAGTAGTCATTCGGGTTTCAATGAAAAACTGTTTTTT. It specifies CASSHSGFNEKLFF.

The chain combines TRBV29-1 with TRBJ2-3; 10 bases are shared with TRBD2. Unmatched junction bases numbered 4, after V lost 4 bases and J lost 0 bases. Germline assignment: CDR1 SQVTM and CDR2 ANQGSEA. This CDR3 spans 15 amino acids. The CDR3 region has the DNA TGCAGCGTTGTACCGGGACTAGCGAGCACAGATACGCAGTATTTT. Translated, it gives CSVVPGLASTDTQYF.

The rearrangement links TRBV27 to TRBJ2-1; weak D call: TRBD2 (6 bases). Trimming removed 2 bases from V and 9 bases from J, with 11 bases in between. The CDR3 is 13 residues long. Germline V gene lookup returns CDR1 MNHEY and CDR2 SMNVEV (reference sequence). The CDR3 nucleotides are TGTGCCAGCAGTTTAGGAGGGCGAAGTGAGCAGTTCTTC. Translating gives CASSLGGRSEQFF.

The gene calls are TRBV7-3 and TRBJ2-3; 10 positions agree with TRBD1. This CDR3 contains 18 residues. Germline V gene sequence: CDR1 SGHTA, CDR2 FQGTGA. The trim removed 2 bases at V and 0 bases at J, leaving 8 bases unmatched. CDR3 loop: CASSLVLPGQGSTDTQYF. The DNA for the CDR3 is TGTGCCAGCAGCTTAGTTCTGCCGGGACAGGGGAGCACAGATACGCAGTATTTT.

This rearrangement joins TRBV2 to TRBJ1-1, with D uncertain. CDR1 is SNHLY and CDR2 is FYNNEI in the germline V gene. This CDR3 has 11 amino acids. The V end was cut by 8 bases, the J end by 1 base, with 5 bases between. The CDR3 sequence is CASVRNTEAFF. The CDR3 region has the DNA TGTGCCAGCGTTCGGAACACTGAAGCTTTCTTT.

This chain joins TRBV3-1 (or the pseudogene TRBV3-2) and TRBJ2-7; D is ambiguous. The CDR3 contains 14 residues. V shed 0 bases and J shed 6 bases, with 12 bases lying between them. Germline CDR1 reads LGHDT; CDR2 reads YNNKEL (reference sequence). CDR3 sequence reads: CASSQDLIWLEQYF. Written as DNA, the CDR3 is TGTGCCAGCAGCCAAGATTTAATTTGGCTCGAGCAGTACTTC.

A single count supports this clone. This rearrangement joins TRBV10-3 to TRBJ2-5, with 12 positions matching TRBD2. The germline V gene has CDR1 ENHRY and CDR2 SYGVKD. After removal of 0 bases from V and 2 bases from J, the junction contained 7 bases not matched to a gene. The CDR3 has 18 residues. CDR3 region: CAISESGTSGGLQETQYF. The CDR3, as DNA: TGTGCCATCAGTGAGTCGGGTACTAGCGGGGGGCTACAAGAGACCCAGTACTTC.

The V gene is TRBV12-3 or TRBV12-4, the J gene TRBJ2-1, with a tentative D call TRBD1 (5 bases). This CDR3 is 12 amino acids long. V lost 2 bases, J lost 10 bases, and 9 bases lay in between. The CDR3 reads CASSLLRAEQFF. CDR3 bases: TGTGCCAGCAGTTTACTCAGGGCCGAGCAGTTCTTC.

The genes are TRBV4-2 and TRBJ1-1; TRBD1 might be the D (5 bases). The CDR3 contains 14 residues. Germline CDR1 reads LGHNA; CDR2 reads YNFKEQ. The ends were cut back, 0 bases at V and 1 base at J, with 6 bases in the middle. CDR3 DNA sequence: TGTGCCAGCAGCCAAGAGACAGCGAACACTGAAGCTTTCTTT. Residues: CASSQETANTEAFF.

The V and J genes are TRBV7-2 and TRBJ2-5; 10 positions agree with TRBD2. J gave up 5 bases and V 1 base, and 13 bases lay outside the gene matches. Germline CDR1 is SGHTA and CDR2 is FQGNSA. This CDR3 spans 18 amino acids. The CDR3 nucleotides read TGTGCCAGCAGCTTAGTATCTGCTAGCGGGGGCCTCCGGGAGACCCAGTACTTC. This encodes CASSLVSASGGLRETQYF.

V and J are TRBV3-1 (or the pseudogene TRBV3-2) and TRBJ2-7, with 7 bases that match TRBD1. J lost 2 bases, V lost 0 bases, and 7 bases had no gene match. CDR1 is LGHDT and CDR2 is YNNKEL in the germline V gene (reference sequence). The CDR3 is made up of 16 amino acids. The CDR3 region is CASSQDFGTVTYEQYF. In DNA, the CDR3 is TGTGCCAGCAGCCAAGATTTCGGGACAGTCACCTACGAGCAGTACTTC.

Concerning this clone: Other DNA sequences in this sample translate to the same CDR3. The chain recombines TRBV5-1 with TRBJ1-2; no clear D. The V gene lost 0 bases and the J gene lost 1 base, with 7 bases spanning the gap. Germline V gives CDR1 SGHRS, CDR2 YFSETQ. The CDR3 extends over 14 amino acids. CDR3 in DNA: TGCGCCAGCAGCTTGGAAGGAGGTAACTATGGCTACACCTTC. The encoded protein is CASSLEGGNYGYTF.

The rearrangement links TRBV30 to TRBJ2-2; 8 bases are shared with TRBD1. Trimming at V came to 3 bases and at J to 2 bases, leaving 14 bases not matched to a gene. Germline loops: CDR1 GTSNPN, CDR2 SVGIG (reference sequence). This CDR3 spans 18 amino acids. The CDR3 is CAWRLTGTGARNTGELFF. CDR3 DNA: TGTGCCTGGAGACTTACCGGGACAGGCGCCCGAAACACCGGGGAGCTGTTTTTT.

This clone showed up just a few times. The chain employs TRBV7-8 and TRBJ1-4; maybe TRBD1 (6 bases). CDR1 is SGHVS, CDR2 FQNEAQ, per germline. The CDR3 runs to 15 residues. V was cut by 6 bases and J by 8 bases, with 19 bases left in between. CDR3 in DNA: TGTGCCAGCAGTCCCCGTCCGGGAGGGGGAGAAAAACTGTTTTTT. Protein sequence: CASSPRPGGGEKLFF.